This T cell receptor (beta chain) derives from a study of cytomegalovirus exposure and HLA in healthy donors. The wider study: In an early release, HLA-typed donors contributed tens of millions of unique TCR sequences. Regarding the study as a whole: 87-base-pair reads could not separate some V segments, including TRBV6-2 and TRBV6-3. The likely origin of a cluster of highly shared sequence variants was a sequencing artifact.

Trimming took 5 bases from V and 1 from J, leaving 8 bases between them. The CDR3 runs to 13 residues. CDR1 and CDR2 from the germline V gene are MNHNY and SVGAGI (reference sequence). As to this clone: Its specificity is unknown.

The PCR made use of 60 Vbeta and 13 Jbeta primers. Data came from immunoSEQ multiplex PCR; TCRdb stores just in-frame clones and leaves some out. This table has 80,000 to 100,000 clones, more than 75% appearing once. The chain links TRBV6-6 to TRBJ1-1; tentative D call: TRBD1 (6 bases). The source material was PBMCs. The TCR sequence derives from a human donor in good health. CDR3 in amino acids: CASSRDKNTEAFF. Written as DNA, the CDR3 is TGTGCCAGCAGTCGGGACAAGAACACTGAAGCTTTCTTT.